These 7 T cell receptor beta chains originate from one sample sequenced in a study of blood T cell repertoires in COVID-19. Profiled with immunoSEQ multiplex PCR; TCRdb holds only in-frame clones, not every one. Of some 58,000 clones in the sample, approximately 83% were seen once. Sequenced sample: peripheral blood. These receptors all stem from a man aged 35 to 55 with acute or convalescent COVID-19.

The chain uses TRBV29-1 and TRBJ2-1; a possible D gene is TRBD2 (7 bases). Germline V gene lookup returns CDR1 SQVTM and CDR2 ANQGSEA. The CDR3 length is 14 residues. Between the trimmed V and J ends, which lost 7 bases and 3 bases, there was a span of 16 bases. The CDR3 protein is CSALKGGLYNEQFF. The CDR3, as DNA: TGCAGCGCCCTGAAGGGGGGGCTCTACAATGAGCAGTTCTTC.

The chain uses TRBV29-1 and TRBJ1-1, with 9 bases aligning to TRBD1. V shed 7 bases and J 3 bases; nucleotides not matched to a gene: 9. Per germline, CDR1 SQVTM and CDR2 ANQGSEA. The CDR3 sequence is 14 residues long. For the CDR3, the DNA is TGCAGCGCCCAGAGGGGACAGGGCGACACTGAAGCTTTCTTT. Its translation: CSAQRGQGDTEAFF.

V and J are TRBV10-2 and TRBJ2-1; the D is unclear. The germline V gene has CDR1 WSHSY and CDR2 SAAADI. V was cut by 3 bases and J by 9 bases, with 6 bases left in between. CDR3 length equals 11 residues. CDR3 in DNA: TGCGCCAGCAGTGATAGTGTTGAGCAGTTCTTC. Translation gives CASSDSVEQFF.

V usage is TRBV11-2 and J usage is TRBJ2-7; 11 bases agree with TRBD1. The CDR3 is 16 residues long. Germline V gene sequence: CDR1 SGHAT, CDR2 FQNNGV. V shed 2 bases and J 4 bases; nucleotides not matched to a gene: 7. CDR3 sequence: CASSLLGQGAKYEQYF. DNA of the CDR3: TGTGCCAGCAGCTTACTCGGACAGGGGGCGAAGTACGAGCAGTACTTC. The complete variable domain, with remaining parts taken from reference TRBV11-2 and TRBJ2-7, reads EAGVAQSPRYKIIEKRQSVAFWCNPISGHATLYWYQQILGQGPKLLIQFQNNGVVDDSQLPKDRFSAERLKGVDSTLKIQPAKLEDSAVYLCASSLLGQGAKYEQYFGPGTRLTVT.

The count of this clone is one. The chain employs TRBV14 and TRBJ1-1, with 8 bases that match TRBD1. With 4 bases clipped from V and 4 bases from J, the junction kept 5 bases outside the gene matches. This CDR3 comprises 14 residues. Germline assignment: CDR1 SGHDN and CDR2 FVKESK. The CDR3 loop reads CASSRYRGGTEAFF. CDR3 in DNA: TGTGCCAGCAGCCGCTACAGGGGGGGCACTGAAGCTTTCTTT.

The chain has TRBV4-1 and TRBJ1-2, with D perhaps TRBD1 (5 bases). The V end was cut by 4 bases, the J end by 1 base, with 13 bases between. CDR3 length equals 15 residues. Per germline, CDR1 MGHRA and CDR2 YSYEKL. The CDR3 here is CASSPSQGVNYGYTF. CDR3 DNA: TGCGCCAGCAGCCCAAGCCAGGGTGTTAACTATGGCTACACCTTC.

The J gene is TRBJ1-3, the V gene TRBV3-1 (or the pseudogene TRBV3-2), with 7 bases that match TRBD1. The V segment lost 1 base and the J segment 0 bases; nucleotides outside the gene matches: 9. Germline V gene lookup returns CDR1 LGHDT and CDR2 YNNKEL (reference sequence). The CDR3 covers 18 residues. CDR3 protein: CASSQVLTGPFSGNTIYF. The CDR3 nucleotides read TGTGCCAGCAGCCAAGTCCTGACAGGGCCTTTCTCTGGAAACACCATATATTTT.